A selection of T cell receptor beta chains follows, all from one sample in a study. TCRdb re-analysed the RT-PCR reads in MiXCR, keeping a single row per CDR3 protein. The sample has 650,000 to 800,000 distinct CDR3 sequences; 12% to 15% are singletons. The sequencing input was memory CD4+ T cells from blood. The receptors come from a female donor in good health, serving as a healthy control. CDR3s include the opening cysteine and the closing phenylalanine or tryptophan. The D gene is left open where the match is weak. For some rows the clone size is stated as once, few or many, or as a class when expanded; others skip it.

D gene	V gene	clone size	J gene	CDR3 protein	CDR3 DNA
-	TRBV5-1	-	TRBJ2-7	CASSFPSPAGEQYF	TGCGCCAGCAGCTTCCCTTCACCGGCCGGGGAGCAGTACTTC
-	TRBV20-1	few	TRBJ2-7	CSANKLSYEQYF	TGCAGTGCTAACAAGTTATCCTACGAGCAGTACTTC
-	TRBV7-2	many	TRBJ2-4	CASSLGVTKNIQYF	TGTGCCAGCAGCTTAGGGGTTACCAAAAACATTCAGTACTTC
-	TRBV5-4	-	TRBJ2-7	CASSPPGGGTSYEQYF	TGTGCCAGCAGCCCCCCGGGGGGCGGCACATCCTACGAGCAGTACTTC
-	TRBV18	-	TRBJ2-3	CASSPLAGQDTQYF	TGTGCCAGCTCACCACTGGCAGGGCAAGATACGCAGTATTTT
TRBD2	TRBV7-2	few	TRBJ2-5	CASSLDESGLGGTQYF	TGTGCCAGCAGCTTAGACGAGTCGGGACTAGGAGGGACCCAGTACTTC
TRBD1	TRBV10-3	many	TRBJ2-7	CAISAGQGSSYEQYF	TGTGCCATCAGTGCCGGACAGGGAAGCTCCTACGAGCAGTACTTC
-	TRBV7-9	-	TRBJ1-3	CASSLAGERNTIYF	TGTGCCAGCAGCTTAGCAGGGGAGAGAAACACCATATATTTT
-	TRBV5-6	-	TRBJ2-3	CASSRKGRSTDTQYF	TGTGCCAGCAGCCGAAAGGGACGGAGCACAGATACGCAGTATTTT
-	TRBV5-5	many	TRBJ1-5	CASSLAGDDYNQPQHF	TGTGCCAGCAGCTTGGCAGGGGACGATTACAATCAGCCCCAGCATTTT
-	TRBV5-1	many	TRBJ2-3	CASSSQGGGTTDTQYF	TGCGCCAGCAGCTCCCAAGGCGGCGGGACCACAGATACGCAGTATTTT
-	TRBV18	-	TRBJ2-1	CASSLARGPNEQFF	TGTGCCAGCTCACTCGCGCGGGGGCCCAATGAGCAGTTCTTC
TRBD2	TRBV20-1	many	TRBJ2-3	CSACPTSGKADTQYF	TGCAGTGCTTGCCCGACTAGCGGGAAGGCAGATACGCAGTATTTT
-	TRBV4-2	-	TRBJ1-6	CASSQAARPGVDSPLHF	TGTGCCAGCAGCCAAGCGGCTCGGCCAGGGGTAGATTCACCCCTCCACTTT
-	TRBV27	-	TRBJ2-2	CAARRGGDTGELFF	TGTGCCGCTCGGAGAGGGGGGGACACCGGGGAGCTGTTTTTT
-	TRBV28	-	TRBJ2-2	CASGQSRVTGELFF	TGTGCCAGCGGCCAAAGCCGCGTAACCGGGGAGCTGTTTTTT
-	TRBV3-1	few	TRBJ2-1	CASSYGGGEQFF	TGTGCCAGCAGTTATGGAGGTGGTGAGCAGTTCTTC
-	TRBV7-7	-	TRBJ2-1	CASSPGESSYNEQFF	TGTGCCAGCAGCCCCGGGGAGAGCTCCTACAATGAGCAGTTCTTC
-	TRBV20-1	-	TRBJ1-5	CSARDTFNQPQHF	TGCAGTGCTAGGGACACCTTCAATCAGCCCCAGCATTTT
TRBD1	TRBV9	few	TRBJ1-5	CASSVSSGGTEPQHF	TGTGCCAGCAGCGTAAGTTCAGGGGGCACCGAGCCCCAGCATTTT
-	TRBV10-3	-	TRBJ2-5	CAISDTLMRQETQYF	TGTGCCATCAGTGACACCCTAATGAGGCAAGAGACCCAGTACTTC
TRBD1	TRBV7-2	-	TRBJ2-1	CASSRPAGQAINEQFF	TGTGCCAGCAGCCGTCCCGCCGGACAGGCGATCAATGAGCAGTTCTTC
-	TRBV6-5	many	TRBJ2-3	CASRDTGLGTDTQYF	TGTGCCAGCAGAGACACAGGGTTGGGCACAGATACGCAGTATTTT
TRBD2	TRBV7-2	many	TRBJ2-1	CASIRTSGNNEQFF	TGTGCCAGCATCAGGACTAGCGGTAACAATGAGCAGTTCTTC
TRBD1	TRBV12-3/TRBV12-4	-	TRBJ1-4	CASSFYRGMYEKLFF	TGTGCCAGCAGTTTCTACAGGGGGATGTATGAAAAACTGTTTTTT
-	TRBV20-1	few	TRBJ1-2	CSARVPSMDYGYTF	TGCAGTGCTAGAGTCCCCTCTATGGACTATGGCTACACCTTC
-	TRBV27	many	TRBJ2-2	CASSPLPPGNTGELFF	TGTGCCAGCAGTCCCTTACCCCCCGGGAACACCGGGGAGCTGTTTTTT
-	TRBV18	-	TRBJ1-1	CASSPPSGAYGEAFF	TGTGCCAGCTCACCACCCTCGGGGGCCTACGGTGAAGCTTTCTTT
-	TRBV28	-	TRBJ2-5	CASSSFRAGQETQYF	TGTGCCAGCAGTTCGTTCAGGGCTGGGCAAGAGACCCAGTACTTC
-	TRBV9	-	TRBJ2-2	CASSVQDMPRGSLTGELFF	TGTGCCAGCAGCGTCCAAGATATGCCTAGAGGGAGTCTCACCGGGGAGCTGTTTTTT
TRBD2	TRBV4-2	-	TRBJ2-3	CASSSSGGYTYTQYF	TGTGCCAGCAGCTCTAGCGGGGGTTACACATATACGCAGTATTTT
-	TRBV7-3	many	TRBJ2-7	CASSPGLESNEQYF	TGTGCCAGCAGCCCCGGGCTCGAGTCTAACGAGCAGTACTTC
TRBD2	TRBV28	-	TRBJ2-7	CASSGLAGVEQYF	TGTGCCAGCAGTGGACTAGCGGGAGTGGAGCAGTACTTC
TRBD1	TRBV5-1	few	TRBJ1-2	CASSNGTGAGYTF	TGCGCCAGCAGCAACGGGACAGGGGCTGGCTACACCTTC
-	TRBV9	few	TRBJ1-1	CASSVGARGEGRTEAFF	TGTGCCAGCAGCGTAGGGGCTCGGGGGGAGGGTAGGACTGAAGCTTTCTTT
-	TRBV7-8	few	TRBJ1-5	CASSLADRVGQPQHF	TGTGCCAGCAGCTTAGCGGACCGAGTCGGCCAGCCCCAGCATTTT
TRBD1	TRBV7-9	many	TRBJ1-4	CASSSRPTGVNEKLFF	TGTGCCAGCAGCAGCCGCCCGACAGGGGTTAATGAAAAACTGTTTTTT
-	TRBV20-1	few	TRBJ2-7	CSAREPSYEQYF	TGCAGTGCTAGAGAACCCTCCTACGAGCAGTACTTC
-	TRBV5-4	-	TRBJ1-2	CATKDAGSRGYTF	TGTGCCACCAAAGACGCAGGGTCTAGGGGCTACACCTTC
TRBD2	TRBV5-1	few	TRBJ2-3	CASRLYSGLAGVATDTQYF	TGCGCCAGCAGACTGTATTCGGGACTAGCGGGAGTAGCAACAGATACGCAGTATTTT
TRBD1	TRBV5-1	many	TRBJ2-2	CASSLQGYTGELFF	TGTGCCAGCAGCTTACAGGGGTACACCGGGGAGCTGTTTTTT
TRBD2	TRBV7-2	-	TRBJ2-1	CASSFLSGLAKNEQFF	TGTGCCAGCAGCTTTCTCTCCGGACTAGCGAAGAATGAGCAGTTCTTC
TRBD2	TRBV20-1	many	TRBJ2-3	CSALSASGAGDTQYF	TGCAGTGCACTTTCGGCTAGCGGGGCTGGAGATACGCAGTATTTT